The 32 T cell receptor beta chains below were found in one sample sequenced in a study of shared clonotypes between healthy human individuals. CD8 cells classed as naive were CD45RO-negative and positively selected for CCR7, excluding terminally differentiated effector memory CD45RA+ cells. Here immunoSEQ multiplex PCR was the method, and the copy in TCRdb shows in-frame clones only, minus some. The profile covers roughly 890,000 clones, with around 93% appearing a single time and less than 25% taken by the ten largest. Sequenced material: naive CD8+ T cells sorted from blood. Source of these receptors: a young man in good health.

V gene TRBV2 combines with J gene TRBJ2-5, with unresolved D. With 3 bases removed from V and 2 bases from J, the gap between germline ends came to 10 bases. Germline values: CDR1 SNHLY, CDR2 FYNNEI. The CDR3 totals 14 residues. DNA of the CDR3: TGTGCCAGCAGTGACCCGGACGGGCAAGAGACCCAGTACTTC. This gives the protein CASSDPDGQETQYF.

V gene TRBV9 combines with J gene TRBJ2-5; TRBD2 agrees at 7 bases. The CDR3 extends over 16 amino acids. V dropped 4 bases and J dropped 1; count of bases not matched to a gene: 10. From germline, CDR1 is SGDLS and CDR2 YYNGEE. The CDR3 nucleotides are TGTGCCAGCAGCTTTCGGACTAGGGCCCCCCAAGAGACCCAGTACTTC. Amino acids: CASSFRTRAPQETQYF.

This clone was detected a few times. In the same sample, other DNA sequences code for this CDR3. This rearrangement joins TRBV6-5 to TRBJ2-2, with D unclear. CDR3 length equals 13 residues. The germline CDR1 and CDR2 sequences are MNHEY and SVGAGI. Trimming took 2 bases from V and 4 from J, leaving 5 bases between them. The chain's CDR3 is CASSYGSTGELFF. CDR3 DNA sequence: TGTGCCAGCAGTTACGGAAGCACCGGGGAGCTGTTTTTT.

V is TRBV5-7 and J is TRBJ2-5; D may be TRBD2 (6 bases). TRBV5-7 is an ORF, with its function uncertain. The CDR3 runs 19 residues. The germline V and J ends were trimmed by 0 bases and 2 bases, with 23 bases remaining between them. Here the CDR3 DNA reads TGTGCCAGCAGCTTGGACGGGACTCAGAGACTAGGGCGTCAAGAGACCCAGTACTTC. Amino acids: CASSLDGTQRLGRQETQYF.

The rearrangement joins TRBV7-9 to TRBJ2-1, with D maybe TRBD1 (5 bases). The CDR3 runs 13 residues. Trimming removed 9 bases from V and 8 bases from J, with 17 bases in between. Germline CDR1 SEHNR, CDR2 FQNEAQ (reference sequence). The CDR3 nucleotides are TGTGCCAGTAAGGGGCTAGGGGTGGATGAGCAGTTCTTC. It yields the protein CASKGLGVDEQFF.

The J gene is TRBJ1-1, the V gene TRBV6-5; D may be TRBD1 (5 bases). Germline V CDR1 and CDR2: MNHEY, SVGAGI. The CDR3 is 15 amino acids. Trimming pared 0 bases from V and 0 bases from J, leaving 8 bases between. The CDR3, as DNA: TGTGCCAGCAGTTACTCGAACAGGATGAACACTGAAGCTTTCTTT. Its translation: CASSYSNRMNTEAFF.

The rearrangement joins TRBV6-5 to TRBJ1-1; no clear D. Trimming took 7 bases from V and 4 from J, leaving 19 bases between them. The CDR3 contains 15 residues. Germline CDR1 is MNHEY and CDR2 is SVGAGI. CDR3 region: CASNWRASESTEAFF. The CDR3 nucleotides are TGTGCCAGCAATTGGAGGGCAAGTGAGAGCACTGAAGCTTTCTTT.

V is TRBV27 and J is TRBJ1-1; 7 bases are a match to TRBD1. V dropped 7 bases and J dropped 0; count of bases not matched to a gene: 8. In germline, CDR1 is MNHEY, CDR2 SMNVEV (reference sequence). CDR3 length: 15 amino acids. This chain's CDR3 is CASKRAGGLNTEAFF. CDR3 nucleotide sequence: TGTGCCAGCAAAAGGGCAGGGGGACTGAACACTGAAGCTTTCTTT.

The chain employs TRBV2 and TRBJ2-3, with no clear D. The germline V gene encodes CDR1 SNHLY and CDR2 FYNNEI. V gave up 1 base and J gave up 4 bases, with 12 bases separating them. This CDR3 region has 15 residues. The CDR3 bases are TGTGCCAGCAGTGAAGTGCGGACCAGCGCAGATACGCAGTATTTT. Its translation is CASSEVRTSADTQYF.

The CDR3 reads CASSPWTSGSSTDTQYF. The CDR3 nucleotides read TGTGCCAGCAGCCCCTGGACTAGCGGGAGTAGCACAGATACGCAGTATTTT. The chain combines TRBV7-6 with TRBJ2-3, with 13 bases lining up with TRBD2. V shed 5 bases and J 0 bases; nucleotides not matched to a gene: 5. The CDR3 has 17 amino acids. CDR1 is SGHVS, CDR2 FNYEAQ, per germline.

The chain carries TRBV7-9 and TRBJ2-1; D is undetermined. CDR1 is SEHNR, CDR2 FQNEAQ, per germline (reference sequence). Trimming took off 5 bases at V and 15 bases at J, with 14 bases between the two ends. The CDR3 spans 11 residues. CDR3 nucleotide sequence: TGTGCCAGCAGCACCGACCCCTGGTCGTTCTTC. Translated, it gives CASSTDPWSFF.

This clone was counted a single time. The V call is TRBV29-1, the J call TRBJ2-5; D gene ambiguous. The V gene lost 8 bases and the J gene lost 5 bases, with 12 bases spanning the gap. CDR1 SQVTM and CDR2 ANQGSEA come from the germline V gene. The length of the CDR3 is 11 residues. CDR3 in DNA: TGCAGCACCTTGTATGCGGAGACCCAGTACTTC. Translation gives CSTLYAETQYF. The full variable domain, in which reference TRBV29-1 and TRBJ2-5 provide the parts outside the CDR3, is SAVISQKPSRDICQRGTSLTIQCQVDSQVTMMFWYRQQPGQSLTLIATANQGSEATYESGFVIDKFPISRPNLTFSTLTVSNMSPEDSSIYLCSTLYAETQYFGPGTRLLVL.

This clone showed up just once. V gene TRBV11-2 combines with J gene TRBJ2-3; 10 nucleotides align to TRBD2. CDR1 and CDR2 from the germline V gene are SGHAT and FQNNGV. The CDR3 length is 18 residues. With 5 bases clipped from V and 4 bases from J, the junction kept 15 bases outside the gene matches. The DNA of the CDR3 is TGTGCCAGCAGCCCCCGACTAGCGGGCGTAGGGGGGGCAGATACGCAGTATTTT. It is translated as CASSPRLAGVGGADTQYF.

The chain links TRBV9 to TRBJ1-2; a possible D gene is TRBD1 (5 bases). The germline V gene encodes CDR1 SGDLS and CDR2 YYNGEE. Trimming stripped 3 bases from V and 4 bases from J, with 19 bases between. The CDR3 totals 16 residues. The CDR3 loop reads CASSAGLGAESYGYTF. The CDR3, as DNA: TGTGCCAGCAGCGCGGGGTTAGGGGCGGAAAGCTATGGCTACACCTTC.

The chain employs TRBV4-2 and TRBJ2-2; no definite D call. The CDR3 is made up of 16 amino acids. Germline lookup yields CDR1 LGHNA and CDR2 YNFKEQ. V was trimmed by 5 bases and J by 7 bases, leaving 20 bases between them. Here the CDR3 DNA reads TGTGCCAGCAGCGCGCCCCCCCCGACGGTTGGCGGGGAGCTGTTTTTT. It specifies CASSAPPPTVGGELFF.

This sequence joins TRBV5-4 and TRBJ2-2; the D gene is possibly TRBD2 (5 bases). The CDR3 contains 15 residues. Germline loops: CDR1 SGHNT, CDR2 YYREEE (reference sequence). With 2 bases removed from V and 0 bases from J, the gap between germline ends came to 8 bases. The CDR3 here is CASSLEGSNTGELFF. The CDR3 coding sequence is TGTGCCAGCAGCTTAGAGGGTTCGAACACCGGGGAGCTGTTTTTT.

The chain is built from TRBV6-1 and TRBJ2-1; D may be TRBD2 (6 bases). CDR3 length: 17 amino acids. In germline, CDR1 is MNHNS, CDR2 SASEGT. The V end lost 4 bases, the J end lost 9 bases, and 25 bases lay between the germline ends. CDR3 nucleotide sequence: TGTGCCAGCAGTGCGCCCCCCGGGACTGTGCGGGGCGGTGAGCAGTTCTTC. Protein product: CASSAPPGTVRGGEQFF.

The rearrangement links TRBV28 to TRBJ2-7; D may be TRBD1 (6 bases). V was trimmed by 3 bases and J by 3 bases, leaving 12 bases between them. CDR3 length: 14 amino acids. Germline assignment: CDR1 MDHEN and CDR2 SYDVKM. CDR3 nucleotide sequence: TGTGCCAGCAGTTTTGTTAGGGGGAGCTACGAGCAGTACTTC. It specifies CASSFVRGSYEQYF.

The J gene is TRBJ2-7, the V gene TRBV27; no clear D gene. CDR3 length: 13 residues. From germline, CDR1 is MNHEY and CDR2 SMNVEV (reference sequence). Between the trimmed V and J ends, which lost 1 base and 3 bases, there was a span of 7 bases. CDR3 amino acids: CASSLLQHYEQYF. The CDR3 DNA reads TGTGCCAGCAGTTTATTACAACACTACGAGCAGTACTTC.

This chain joins TRBV7-6 and TRBJ1-2, with D perhaps matching TRBD1 (6 bases). CDR3 length equals 17 residues. Trimming left V 7 bases short and J 3 bases short, with 24 bases between. In germline, CDR1 is SGHVS, CDR2 FNYEAQ. The CDR3 sequence: CASKTLGQPSSDYGYTF. In nucleotides, the CDR3 is TGTGCCAGCAAAACCCTTGGACAGCCTTCTTCTGACTATGGCTACACCTTC.

This chain uses TRBV7-2 with TRBJ2-7, with 7 bases aligning to TRBD2. The CDR3 runs to 17 residues. V dropped 1 base and J dropped 6; count of bases not matched to a gene: 15. CDR1 and CDR2 from the germline V gene are SGHTA and FQGNSA. The CDR3 coding sequence is TGTGCCAGCAGCTTAGAGGGTCTAGCGGTCCGTCTATCCGAGCAGTACTTC. This sequence encodes CASSLEGLAVRLSEQYF.

The chain uses TRBV7-9 and TRBJ2-1; the D is unclear. CDR3 size: 15 residues. The germline gives CDR1 SEHNR, CDR2 FQNEAQ (reference sequence). V shed 5 bases and J shed 3 bases, with 14 bases lying between them. CDR3: CASSPRWTNYNEQFF. CDR3 DNA: TGTGCCAGCAGCCCCCGTTGGACGAACTACAATGAGCAGTTCTTC.

This chain joins TRBV5-4 and TRBJ1-2; the D is unclear. Between the trimmed V and J ends, which lost 0 bases and 8 bases, there was a span of 11 bases. The CDR3 loop spans 13 amino acids. CDR1 and CDR2 (germline): SGHNT, YYREEE (reference sequence). The CDR3 bases are TGTGCCAGCAGCTTGGCCTTAGGGCGAGGCTACACCTTC. This translates into CASSLALGRGYTF. The full variable domain, rest sourced from reference TRBV5-4 and TRBJ1-2, is ETGVTQSPTHLIKTRGQQVTLRCSSQSGHNTVSWYQQALGQGPQFIFQYYREEENGRGNFPPRFSGLQFPNYSSELNVNALELDDSALYLCASSLALGRGYTFGSGTRLTVV.

The chain has TRBV30 and TRBJ2-5; the match to TRBD2 covers 7 bases. The CDR3 extends over 14 amino acids. CDR1 and CDR2 from the germline V gene are GTSNPN and SVGIG (reference sequence). After removal of 2 bases from V and 3 bases from J, the junction contained 6 bases not matched to a gene. The CDR3 here is CAWSNLGGKETQYF. The CDR3 DNA follows: TGTGCCTGGAGTAATCTGGGGGGGAAAGAGACCCAGTACTTC.

The chain employs TRBV29-1 and TRBJ2-2, with D perhaps TRBD1 (6 bases). The V end was cut by 2 bases, the J end by 0 bases, with 10 bases between. This CDR3 contains 15 residues. Germline V lookup: CDR1 SQVTM, CDR2 ANQGSEA. The CDR3 region has the DNA TGCAGCGTTGAATGGGCAGGGGCGAACACCGGGGAGCTGTTTTTT. The encoded protein is CSVEWAGANTGELFF.

The chain's CDR3 is CASRRTSGAVSYEQYF. The CDR3 DNA reads TGTGCCAGCAGGCGGACTAGCGGGGCCGTATCCTACGAGCAGTACTTC. The chain uses TRBV27 and TRBJ2-7; 12 bases are shared with TRBD2. CDR1 is MNHEY and CDR2 is SMNVEV in the germline V gene (reference sequence). This CDR3 region has 16 residues. With 6 bases clipped from V and 1 base from J, the junction kept 7 bases outside the gene matches.

The genes are TRBV15 and TRBJ2-7, with D unclear. The CDR3 runs 18 residues. V was clipped by 1 base and J by 0 bases, with 19 bases between them. Germline-derived CDR1 and CDR2 are LNHNV and YYDKDF (reference sequence). The CDR3 sequence: CATSRGEDSTWSSYEQYF. The CDR3 DNA follows: TGTGCCACCAGCAGAGGGGAAGACTCCACGTGGAGCTCCTACGAGCAGTACTTC.

The gene calls are TRBV27 and TRBJ1-2, with D possibly TRBD1 on 5 matching bases. Germline CDR1 MNHEY, CDR2 SMNVEV (reference sequence). Trimming shortened V by 7 bases and J by 5 bases, and 11 bases separated the two germline ends. The CDR3 runs to 12 residues. As DNA, the CDR3 is TGTGCCAGCAATAGGGGCTGGTATGGCTACACCTTC. Translating gives CASNRGWYGYTF.

This clone was picked up one time. This chain uses TRBV28 with TRBJ2-7; a weak D match, TRBD1 (6 bases). CDR3 length: 14 amino acids. Germline CDR1 MDHEN, CDR2 SYDVKM. Trimming removed 2 bases at V and 6 bases at J, with 14 bases between. The CDR3 sequence is CASSLGDIKFEQYF. As DNA, the CDR3 is TGTGCCAGCAGTTTAGGGGACATTAAATTCGAGCAGTACTTC. Looking up the rest from reference TRBV28 and TRBJ2-7 gives the full variable domain: DVKVTQSSRYLVKRTGEKVFLECVQDMDHENMFWYRQDPGLGLRLIYFSYDVKMKEKGDIPEGYSVSREKKERFSLILESASTNQTSMYLCASSLGDIKFEQYFGPGTRLTVT.

The chain joins TRBV2 to TRBJ2-5; D remains unclear. This CDR3 has 12 amino acids. Germline lookup yields CDR1 SNHLY and CDR2 FYNNEI. V was trimmed by 7 bases and J by 5 bases, leaving 11 bases between them. This chain's CDR3 is CASKGMRETQYF. CDR3 nucleotides: TGTGCCAGCAAAGGGATGAGGGAGACCCAGTACTTC.

The V call is TRBV27, the J call TRBJ2-1; 11 bases are shared with TRBD1. This CDR3 comprises 15 residues. The J segment lost 5 bases and the V segment lost 3 bases, leaving 3 bases of the junction unmatched. Germline assignment: CDR1 MNHEY and CDR2 SMNVEV (reference sequence). The CDR3 loop is CASSFGQGANNEQFF. The DNA for the CDR3 is TGTGCCAGCAGTTTTGGACAGGGGGCGAACAATGAGCAGTTCTTC.

The V gene is TRBV29-1, the J gene TRBJ2-7; tentatively, D is TRBD1 (5 bases). V lost 6 bases, J lost 1 base, and 19 bases lay in between. This CDR3 contains 15 residues. CDR1 and CDR2 from the germline V gene are SQVTM and ANQGSEA. The CDR3 sequence is CSVEDRQTDSYEQYF. CDR3 nucleotide sequence: TGCAGCGTCGAGGACCGACAGACAGATTCCTACGAGCAGTACTTC.